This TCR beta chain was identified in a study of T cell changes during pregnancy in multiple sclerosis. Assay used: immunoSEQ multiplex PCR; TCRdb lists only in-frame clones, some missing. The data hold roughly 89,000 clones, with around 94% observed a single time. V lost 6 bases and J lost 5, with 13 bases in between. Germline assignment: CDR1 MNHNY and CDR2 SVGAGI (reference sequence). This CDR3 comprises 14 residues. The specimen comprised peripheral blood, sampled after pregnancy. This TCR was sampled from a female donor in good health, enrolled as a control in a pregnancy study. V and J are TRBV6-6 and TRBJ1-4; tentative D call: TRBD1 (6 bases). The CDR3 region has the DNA TGTGCCAGCAGCAAGACAGGCCCCAATGAAAAACTGTTTTTT. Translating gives CASSKTGPNEKLFF.